This T cell receptor (beta chain) was captured in a study of blood T cell repertoires in COVID-19. Trimming stripped 5 bases from V and 8 bases from J, with 10 bases between. The CDR3 spans 11 residues. Germline V gene data show CDR1 as DFQATT and CDR2 as SNEGSKA (reference sequence). Original methodology: Reference gene primers were amplified, and this amplification served to estimate nucleated cell counts. The data were produced by immunoSEQ multiplex PCR, yet TCRdb's version contains in-frame clones alone and is incomplete. The DNA was the basis for D and trimming; V, J and clone size are from that table. The sample has around 500,000 clones; approximately 90% are singletons.

Source material: PBMCs or T cells enriched from blood (not recorded which). The rearrangement joins TRBV20-1 to TRBJ1-3; D might be TRBD1 (5 bases). The receptor was isolated from a woman aged 40 to 55 who had recovered from COVID-19. Written as DNA, the CDR3 is TGCAGTGCTGGCAGACAGCACACCATATATTTT. Its protein is CSAGRQHTIYF.